Reported below is one T cell receptor (beta chain). Assignment of participants to cohorts was predicated upon participant-reported clinical history. The V gene lost 3 bases and the J gene lost 1 base, with 3 bases spanning the gap. This CDR3 region has 12 residues. Germline CDR1 reads KGHSH; CDR2 reads LQKENI. This record comes from a study of blood T cell repertoires in COVID-19. The repertoire was sequenced with immunoSEQ multiplex PCR; TCRdb's copy has only in-frame clones and lacks some. The sample consists of some 250,000 clones, 80% to 90% of them appearing once. The sequencing sample was made of PBMCs or T cells enriched from blood (not recorded which). V is TRBV18 and J is TRBJ1-2; no definite D call. This receptor was obtained from a woman aged 50 to 60 who had recovered from COVID-19. The DNA for the CDR3 is TGTGCCAGCTCACCCAGTAACTATGGCTACACCTTC. This encodes CASSPSNYGYTF.